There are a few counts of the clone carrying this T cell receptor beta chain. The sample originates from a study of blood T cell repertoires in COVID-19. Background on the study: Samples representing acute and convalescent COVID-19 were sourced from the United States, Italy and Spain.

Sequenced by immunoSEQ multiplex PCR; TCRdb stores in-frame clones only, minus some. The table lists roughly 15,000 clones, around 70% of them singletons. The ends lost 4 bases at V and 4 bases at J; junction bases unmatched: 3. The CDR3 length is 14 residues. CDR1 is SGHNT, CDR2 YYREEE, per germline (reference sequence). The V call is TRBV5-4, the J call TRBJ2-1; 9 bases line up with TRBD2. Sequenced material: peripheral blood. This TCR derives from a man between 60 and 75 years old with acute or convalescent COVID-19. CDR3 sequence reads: CASSAGGLYNEQFF. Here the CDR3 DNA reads TGTGCCAGCAGCGCGGGGGGGCTTTACAATGAGCAGTTCTTC.